Each of the 15 T cell receptor beta chains below was sequenced from the same sample in a study of blood T cell repertoires in COVID-19. Some clones are missing from TCRdb's copy, which holds only in-frame ones; the method was immunoSEQ multiplex PCR. This sample carries about 180,000 clones, about 85% of them seen once, and the ten largest clones take roughly 18%. Sequenced input: peripheral blood. The receptors come from a person in their 70s with COVID-19, enrolled during active disease.

The gene calls are TRBV28 and TRBJ2-7; D may be TRBD1 (7 bases). This CDR3 region has 18 residues. Germline loops: CDR1 MDHEN, CDR2 SYDVKM. V was shortened by 4 bases and J by 4 bases, with 26 bases between the two germline ends. The CDR3 sequence: CASSSLVPRGAQGYEQYF. The CDR3 bases are TGTGCCAGCAGTTCCCTCGTCCCCAGGGGGGCCCAGGGGTACGAGCAGTACTTC.

This chain links TRBV6-2 or TRBV6-3 with TRBJ2-7; D is perhaps TRBD1 (6 bases). Between the trimmed V and J ends, which lost 4 bases and 2 bases, there was a span of 15 bases. Germline CDR1 MNHEY, CDR2 SVGEGT. CDR3 length: 15 residues. CDR3 DNA sequence: TGTGCCAGCAGTTCACCGGGACAAGGGGCCTACGAGCAGTACTTC. Translation gives CASSSPGQGAYEQYF.

This clone appeared a single time. The chain couples TRBV19 to TRBJ2-6; maybe TRBD1 (6 bases). The CDR3 sequence is 17 residues long. Germline V gene sequence: CDR1 LNHDA, CDR2 SQIVND (reference sequence). V was clipped by 7 bases and J by 4 bases, with 20 bases between them. Here the CDR3 reads CASKGHGWGPGANVLTF. The CDR3 nucleotides are TGTGCCAGTAAAGGGCACGGGTGGGGGCCCGGGGCCAACGTCCTGACTTTC.

The V gene is TRBV2, the J gene TRBJ2-2, with D possibly matching TRBD2 (6 bases). The length of the CDR3 is 16 residues. The V and J ends lost 6 bases and 2 bases respectively, with 16 bases between them. Per the germline V gene, CDR1 is SNHLY and CDR2 is FYNNEI. The CDR3 region has the DNA TGTGCCAGCAGGTCCTATGGAGGGACTAACACCGGGGAGCTGTTTTTT. Protein product: CASRSYGGTNTGELFF. Full variable domain (missing parts from reference TRBV2 and TRBJ2-2): EPEVTQTPSHQVTQMGQEVILRCVPISNHLYFYWYRQILGQKVEFLVSFYNNEISEKSEIFDDQFSVERPDGSNFTLKIRSTKLEDSAMYFCASRSYGGTNTGELFFGEGSRLTVL.

The chain combines TRBV14 with TRBJ2-1; 7 bases are shared with TRBD1. The CDR3 totals 14 residues. The germline V gene has CDR1 SGHDN and CDR2 FVKESK. After removal of 4 bases from V and 5 bases from J, the junction contained 5 bases not matched to a gene. CDR3 in DNA: TGTGCCAGCAGCCCACTTGACAGGGACAATGAGCAGTTCTTC. It yields the protein CASSPLDRDNEQFF.

This clone was recorded once. V gene TRBV9 combines with J gene TRBJ1-4; D is ambiguous. V lost 0 bases and J 5 bases, leaving 11 bases between the germline ends. The germline gives CDR1 SGDLS, CDR2 YYNGEE. The length of the CDR3 is 15 residues. CDR3 DNA: TGTGCCAGCAGCGTAGAAGGACTCAGGAATGAAAAACTGTTTTTT. Its protein product is CASSVEGLRNEKLFF.

The rearrangement joins TRBV5-5 to TRBJ1-4, with D possibly matching TRBD1 (6 bases). This CDR3 contains 17 residues. Per the germline V gene, CDR1 is SGHKS and CDR2 is YYEKEE (reference sequence). V lost 3 bases and J 7 bases, leaving 22 bases between the germline ends. DNA for the CDR3: TGTGCCAGCAGCTCCTCCGGGGGCGGGGGGCGCGTTGAAAAACTGTTTTTT. It translates to CASSSSGGGGRVEKLFF. Variable domain in full (rest from reference TRBV5-5 and TRBJ1-4): DAGVTQSPTHLIKTRGQQVTLRCSPISGHKSVSWYQQVLGQGPQFIFQYYEKEERGRGNFPDRFSARQFPNYSSELNVNALLLGDSALYLCASSSSGGGGRVEKLFFGSGTQLSVL.

This rearrangement joins TRBV7-9 to TRBJ2-7, with TRBD2 identical over 7 bases. The germline gives CDR1 SEHNR, CDR2 FQNEAQ (reference sequence). This CDR3 region has 16 residues. V gave up 5 bases and J gave up 3 bases; unmatched junction bases: 13. As DNA, the CDR3 is TGTGCCAGCAGCGGGAGAAGGGCGGGGGAACTCTACGAGCAGTACTTC. It yields the protein CASSGRRAGELYEQYF.

V is TRBV6-5 and J is TRBJ2-1; weak D call: TRBD2 (5 bases). The CDR3 totals 14 residues. V was clipped by 0 bases and J by 7 bases, with 10 bases between them. Germline V lookup: CDR1 MNHEY, CDR2 SVGAGI. DNA of the CDR3: TGTGCCAGCAGTTACTCGTTTAGGAGGAATGAGCAGTTCTTC. Translated: CASSYSFRRNEQFF.

The chain links TRBV19 to TRBJ1-6; D is ambiguous. Germline CDR1 reads LNHDA; CDR2 reads SQIVND (reference sequence). CDR3 size: 12 residues. V shed 10 bases and J shed 8 bases, with 12 bases lying between them. The CDR3 loop is CANQTYYSPLHF. CDR3 coding DNA: TGTGCCAACCAGACATACTATTCACCCCTCCACTTT.

The chain carries TRBV11-2 and TRBJ1-2; D unclear. This CDR3 has 15 residues. V was clipped by 0 bases and J by 4 bases, with 12 bases between them. Germline CDR1 reads SGHAT; CDR2 reads FQNNGV. As DNA, the CDR3 is TGTGCCAGCAGCTTAGATATCCCGAGGGCCTATGGCTACACCTTC. This sequence encodes CASSLDIPRAYGYTF.

The chain couples TRBV6-4 to TRBJ2-2; the D is unclear. The CDR3 covers 12 residues. V lost 4 bases, J lost 6 bases, and 6 bases lay in between. Germline assignment: CDR1 MRHNA and CDR2 SNTAGT. The chain's CDR3 is CASSAAAGELFF. CDR3 in DNA: TGTGCCAGCAGTGCCGCGGCCGGGGAGCTGTTTTTT.

The V call is TRBV2, the J call TRBJ2-1; a weak D match, TRBD2 (6 bases). The CDR3 spans 16 residues. The germline V and J ends were trimmed by 4 bases and 3 bases, with 16 bases remaining between them. Germline CDR1 is SNHLY and CDR2 is FYNNEI. CDR3 in amino acids: CASSVGTGGSYNEQFF. The DNA of the CDR3 is TGTGCCAGCAGTGTAGGGACTGGAGGGAGCTACAATGAGCAGTTCTTC. The complete variable domain, with remaining parts taken from reference TRBV2 and TRBJ2-1, reads EPEVTQTPSHQVTQMGQEVILRCVPISNHLYFYWYRQILGQKVEFLVSFYNNEISEKSEIFDDQFSVERPDGSNFTLKIRSTKLEDSAMYFCASSVGTGGSYNEQFFGPGTRLTVL.

The V call is TRBV7-9, the J call TRBJ1-1; TRBD1 matches at 7 bases. The germline V gene has CDR1 SEHNR and CDR2 FQNEAQ (reference sequence). The ends lost 3 bases at V and 7 bases at J; junction bases unmatched: 5. This CDR3 has 13 amino acids. The chain's CDR3 is CASSLSGGLEAFF. CDR3 DNA sequence: TGTGCCAGCAGCTTGTCAGGGGGGCTTGAAGCTTTCTTT.

The gene calls are TRBV19 and TRBJ1-1, with no clear D. Germline loops: CDR1 LNHDA, CDR2 SQIVND (reference sequence). V shed 6 bases and J shed 3 bases, with 20 bases lying between them. The CDR3 has 16 residues. The CDR3 reads CASSPTNLRGYTEAFF. The CDR3, as DNA: TGTGCCAGTAGCCCCACTAATTTGCGGGGATACACTGAAGCTTTCTTT.